The 22 T cell receptor beta chains below come from one sample, sequenced in a study of blood T cell repertoires in COVID-19. The data were produced by immunoSEQ multiplex PCR, yet TCRdb's version contains in-frame clones alone and is incomplete. The sample lists some 390,000 clones; about nine tenths were seen once. The specimen sequenced was PBMCs or T cells enriched from blood (not recorded which). All receptors come from a woman in her twenties or thirties who had recovered from COVID-19.

This clone has just a few counts. The chain recombines TRBV27 with TRBJ2-7; 8 bases align to TRBD1. The CDR3 contains 15 residues. Losses at the gene ends were 4 bases for V and 5 bases for J; bases not matched to a gene: 10. Looked up from germline, CDR1 is MNHEY and CDR2 is SMNVEV (reference sequence). CDR3 bases: TGTGCCAGCAGTTCCGACAGGGGAGAAGGGAACGAGCAGTACTTC. It specifies CASSSDRGEGNEQYF.

This clone was detected only a few times. This chain connects TRBV5-4 to TRBJ2-1; possibly TRBD2 for D (6 bases). V was pared by 3 bases and J by 2 bases, with 15 bases between. The CDR3 covers 16 residues. In germline, CDR1 is SGHNT, CDR2 YYREEE (reference sequence). CDR3 loop: CASSSGNSGAYNEQFF. The CDR3 DNA reads TGTGCCAGCAGCTCAGGTAATAGCGGAGCCTACAATGAGCAGTTCTTC.

The chain is built from TRBV9 and TRBJ1-1, with D possibly TRBD1 on 5 matching bases. CDR3 length: 14 amino acids. V was cut by 3 bases and J by 0 bases, with 9 bases left in between. CDR1 and CDR2 from the germline V gene are SGDLS and YYNGEE. This chain's CDR3 is CASSETVMNTEAFF. The CDR3 bases are TGTGCCAGCAGCGAGACAGTTATGAACACTGAAGCTTTCTTT.

The chain links TRBV11-1 to TRBJ2-7; possible D gene TRBD1, 6 bases. Germline values: CDR1 SGHAT, CDR2 FQDESV (reference sequence). V was cut by 5 bases and J by 5 bases, with 13 bases left in between. The CDR3 spans 13 residues. In DNA, the CDR3 is TGTGCCAGCAGCATTGTTGGGGGCCACGAGCAGTACTTC. It yields the protein CASSIVGGHEQYF.

This rearrangement joins TRBV6-1 to TRBJ1-5; D may be TRBD1 (6 bases). The length of the CDR3 is 15 residues. Germline V lookup: CDR1 MNHNS, CDR2 SASEGT. V was clipped by 0 bases and J by 7 bases, with 13 bases between them. CDR3 protein: CASSEAGGLVQPQHF. CDR3 coding DNA: TGTGCCAGCAGTGAAGCTGGGGGCCTGGTCCAGCCCCAGCATTTT.

V usage is TRBV10-3 and J usage is TRBJ2-1; 7 bases fit TRBD1. This CDR3 has 13 amino acids. CDR1 is ENHRY, CDR2 SYGVKD, per germline. J lost 8 bases, V lost 8 bases, and 9 bases had no gene match. This CDR3 reads CAIGTVRSDEQFF. The DNA of the CDR3 is TGTGCCATCGGGACAGTCAGGTCGGATGAGCAGTTCTTC.

The V and J genes are TRBV3-1 (or the pseudogene TRBV3-2) and TRBJ2-7; D call uncertain. This CDR3 region has 11 residues. V shed 2 bases and J shed 6 bases, with 5 bases lying between them. Germline CDR1 is LGHDT and CDR2 is YNNKEL (reference sequence). The CDR3 here is CASSQTAEQYF. The CDR3 DNA follows: TGTGCCAGCAGCCAAACTGCCGAGCAGTACTTC.

The chain has TRBV12-3 or TRBV12-4 and TRBJ2-3; D may be TRBD2 (6 bases). The germline V and J ends were trimmed by 3 bases and 9 bases, with 13 bases remaining between them. The CDR3 spans 13 residues. As DNA, the CDR3 is TGTGCCAGCAGTTTGTCCCGGGCGGGGACGCAGTATTTT. It is translated as CASSLSRAGTQYF.

This sequence joins TRBV4-3 and TRBJ1-3, with D unresolved. Germline CDR1 LGHNA, CDR2 YSLEER. The CDR3 has 15 residues. Trimming left V 0 bases short and J 5 bases short, with 11 bases between. The chain's CDR3 is CASSQDAGPRNTIYF. CDR3 bases: TGCGCCAGCAGCCAAGATGCCGGTCCCAGAAACACCATATATTTT.

The V call is TRBV9, the J call TRBJ1-5, with D tentatively TRBD1 (5 bases). Deletions cut 4 bases from V and 4 bases from J, with 12 bases between. This CDR3 has 14 amino acids. Germline CDR1 is SGDLS and CDR2 is YYNGEE. Here the CDR3 reads CASSNGGRNQPQHF. The CDR3 DNA follows: TGTGCCAGCAGCAACGGGGGGAGGAATCAGCCCCAGCATTTT.

As regards this clone: Other nucleotide sequences from this sample produce the same CDR3. V usage is TRBV28 and J usage is TRBJ1-1, with 7 bases fitting TRBD1. Germline loops: CDR1 MDHEN, CDR2 SYDVKM. Trimming cost V 3 bases and J 2 bases; bases outside gene matches: 3. This CDR3 is 14 amino acids long. In nucleotides, the CDR3 is TGTGCCAGCAGTTTGGCAGGGGGTAACACTGAAGCTTTCTTT. Translation gives CASSLAGGNTEAFF. Combining the CDR3 with reference TRBV28 and TRBJ1-1 gives the whole variable domain DVKVTQSSRYLVKRTGEKVFLECVQDMDHENMFWYRQDPGLGLRLIYFSYDVKMKEKGDIPEGYSVSREKKERFSLILESASTNQTSMYLCASSLAGGNTEAFFGQGTRLTVV.

The chain combines TRBV9 with TRBJ2-2; 8 positions agree with TRBD2. The junction had 4 bases not matched to a gene; V was cut back by 0 bases and J by 6 bases. The CDR3 spans 15 residues. Germline lookup yields CDR1 SGDLS and CDR2 YYNGEE. The CDR3 sequence is CASSVVGGAPGELFF. The CDR3 nucleotides are TGTGCCAGCAGCGTAGTCGGGGGGGCCCCCGGGGAGCTGTTTTTT.

This chain joins TRBV29-1 and TRBJ1-1, with D unclear. Germline assignment: CDR1 SQVTM and CDR2 ANQGSEA. This CDR3 has 10 residues. The V and J ends lost 4 bases and 5 bases respectively, with 5 bases between them. Here the CDR3 reads CSVGLTEAFF. Here the CDR3 DNA reads TGCAGCGTTGGTCTTACTGAAGCTTTCTTT.

The chain carries TRBV11-3 and TRBJ2-3, with TRBD1 matching 10 bases. Losses at the gene ends were 1 base for V and 1 base for J; bases not matched to a gene: 2. The CDR3 consists of 16 residues. Looked up from germline, CDR1 is SGHNT and CDR2 is YENEEA. The CDR3 DNA is TGTGCCAGCAGCTTAGGGACAGGGGGGGGCACAGATACGCAGTATTTT. Its translation is CASSLGTGGGTDTQYF.

The chain has TRBV9 and TRBJ2-1; D might be TRBD2 (7 bases). Trimming removed 5 bases at V and 5 bases at J, with 20 bases between. Germline V gene lookup returns CDR1 SGDLS and CDR2 YYNGEE. The length of the CDR3 is 16 residues. The CDR3: CASSEPSGQLHNEQFF. Written as DNA, the CDR3 is TGTGCCAGCAGTGAACCTAGCGGACAGCTACACAATGAGCAGTTCTTC.

The V and J genes are TRBV6-5 and TRBJ2-3; unclear D gene. This CDR3 has 12 residues. V lost 6 bases and J lost 5, with 9 bases in between. Germline lookup yields CDR1 MNHEY and CDR2 SVGAGI. The CDR3 reads CASRRSRDTQYF. The CDR3 DNA is TGTGCCAGCAGACGATCTAGAGATACGCAGTATTTT.

The chain carries TRBV4-2 and TRBJ1-5; 9 bases align to TRBD1. The CDR3 is 17 amino acids. Germline-derived CDR1 and CDR2 are LGHNA and YNFKEQ. V was pared by 4 bases and J by 2 bases, with 9 bases of the junction left unmatched. The CDR3 region has the DNA TGTGCCAGCAGCCGGGACAGGGACGTGTGGGGCAATCAGCCCCAGCATTTT. It codes for CASSRDRDVWGNQPQHF.

This rearrangement joins TRBV7-2 to TRBJ1-3, with a tentative D call TRBD1 (5 bases). Trimming shortened V by 5 bases and J by 4 bases, and 15 bases separated the two germline ends. The CDR3 has 15 amino acids. Germline CDR1 is SGHTA and CDR2 is FQGNSA. CDR3 sequence (DNA): TGTGCCAGCAGCGTGATGGGGGGAGCAGGAAACACCATATATTTT. As protein: CASSVMGGAGNTIYF.

V and J are TRBV15 and TRBJ2-5; 10 bases are a match to TRBD2. Looked up from germline, CDR1 is LNHNV and CDR2 is YYDKDF (reference sequence). The CDR3 loop spans 15 amino acids. V shed 5 bases and J 7 bases; nucleotides not matched to a gene: 10. The chain's CDR3 is CATSELAGVFGTQYF. The CDR3 coding sequence is TGTGCCACCAGCGAGCTAGCGGGAGTTTTCGGGACCCAGTACTTC.

This clone was seen once. The chain uses TRBV18 and TRBJ1-2; TRBD1 is a possible D gene (5 bases). The CDR3 is 19 amino acids. Germline V CDR1 and CDR2: KGHSH, LQKENI. V was pared by 3 bases and J by 0 bases, with 23 bases between. CDR3 sequence reads: CASSPLPRQIRATNYGYTF. CDR3 coding DNA: TGTGCCAGCTCACCTTTACCTCGACAGATACGCGCCACTAACTATGGCTACACCTTC.

About this clone itself: At the DNA level, this CDR3 is encoded by other sequences in the same sample as well. The chain links TRBV18 to TRBJ1-1; D perhaps matches TRBD1 (5 bases). This CDR3 region has 14 residues. The germline gives CDR1 KGHSH, CDR2 LQKENI. V lost 3 bases and J 0 bases, leaving 8 bases between the germline ends. The DNA for the CDR3 is TGTGCCAGCTCACCCCAGGGCCTGAACACTGAAGCTTTCTTT. Translation gives CASSPQGLNTEAFF.

The chain carries TRBV28 and TRBJ1-1; unclear D gene. Trimming shortened V by 6 bases and J by 6 bases, and 20 bases separated the two germline ends. The CDR3 has 15 amino acids. The germline CDR1 and CDR2 sequences are MDHEN and SYDVKM. The DNA of the CDR3 is TGTGCCAGCAGCGCTGCTGCATACTCGTACCCTGAAGCTTTCTTT. This sequence encodes CASSAAAYSYPEAFF.